A selection of T cell receptor beta chains follows, all from one sample in a study of blood T cell repertoires in COVID-19. This table comes from immunoSEQ multiplex PCR, and its TCRdb copy is limited to in-frame clones, with some not included. The data hold about 200,000 clones, with 88% observed a single time. Sequencing was performed on peripheral blood. The receptors originated from a man younger than 35 with active or convalescent COVID-19. The CDR3 runs from the conserved cysteine through the conserved F or W. The D gene is left open where the match is weak. The listing skips clone size in some rows; elsewhere it reads once, few, many or a size class.

.	TRBJ2-1	TRBV5-6	.	CASSFPSTPLYNEQFF	TGTGCCAGCAGCTTTCCGTCCACCCCCCTATACAATGAGCAGTTCTTC
TRBD1	TRBJ2-7	TRBV19	once	CASSLARTGVNEQYF	TGTGCCAGTAGTTTGGCACGGACAGGGGTGAACGAGCAGTACTTC
TRBD2	TRBJ2-7	TRBV12-5	once	CASGGLAAPIEQYF	TGTGCTAGTGGGGGACTAGCGGCCCCTATCGAGCAGTACTTC
.	TRBJ2-5	TRBV16	.	CASSRSEETQYF	TGTGCCAGCAGCCGATCGGAGGAGACCCAGTACTTC
TRBD1	TRBJ1-1	TRBV7-2	.	CASSLAPGGEAFF	TGTGCCAGCAGCTTAGCTCCAGGGGGTGAAGCTTTCTTT
TRBD1	TRBJ2-7	TRBV3-1/TRBV3-2	.	CASSYRGDSSYEQYF	TGTGCCAGCAGTTATAGAGGGGACAGCTCCTACGAGCAGTACTTC
.	TRBJ2-2	TRBV5-1	.	CASRGRLNTGELFF	TGCGCCAGCAGGGGGCGGCTCAACACCGGGGAGCTGTTTTTT
TRBD2	TRBJ2-5	TRBV30	.	CGPPGLEETQYF	TGTGGCCCCCCGGGACTAGAAGAGACCCAGTACTTC
TRBD1	TRBJ1-6	TRBV7-9	once	CASSSRTGENSPLHF	TGTGCCAGCAGCTCCCGGACAGGGGAAAATTCACCCCTCCACTTT
.	TRBJ2-7	TRBV20-1	.	CSASPAGVSYEQYF	TGCAGTGCTAGTCCCGCAGGGGTCTCCTACGAGCAGTACTTC
TRBD1	TRBJ1-4	TRBV6-2/TRBV6-3	.	CASSSGQGWSEKLFF	TGTGCCAGCAGCTCCGGACAGGGATGGAGTGAAAAACTGTTTTTT
TRBD1	TRBJ1-1	TRBV16	once	CASSLGQGPRNTEAFF	TGTGCCAGCAGCCTAGGACAGGGCCCGCGGAACACTGAAGCTTTCTTT
.	TRBJ2-1	TRBV28	.	CASSPILGLWNEQFF	TGTGCCAGCAGTCCCATATTGGGGCTTTGGAATGAGCAGTTCTTC